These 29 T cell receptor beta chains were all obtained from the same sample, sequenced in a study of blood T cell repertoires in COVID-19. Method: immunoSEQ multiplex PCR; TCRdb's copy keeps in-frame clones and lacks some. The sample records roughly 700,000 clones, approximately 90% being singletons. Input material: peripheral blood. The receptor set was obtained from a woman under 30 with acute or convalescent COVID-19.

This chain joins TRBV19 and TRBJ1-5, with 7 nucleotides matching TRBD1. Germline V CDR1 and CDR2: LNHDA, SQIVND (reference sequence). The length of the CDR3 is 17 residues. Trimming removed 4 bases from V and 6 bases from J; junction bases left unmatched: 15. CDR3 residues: CASSTPKGTGELQPQHF. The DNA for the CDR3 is TGTGCCAGTAGTACCCCGAAGGGTACAGGGGAACTTCAGCCCCAGCATTTT.

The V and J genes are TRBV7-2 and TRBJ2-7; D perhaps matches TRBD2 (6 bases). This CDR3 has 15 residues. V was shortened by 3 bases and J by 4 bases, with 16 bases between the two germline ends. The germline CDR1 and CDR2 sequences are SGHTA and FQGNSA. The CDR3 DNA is TGTGCCAGCAGCTTCAGACTAGGACGCCTGTACGAGCAGTACTTC. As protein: CASSFRLGRLYEQYF.

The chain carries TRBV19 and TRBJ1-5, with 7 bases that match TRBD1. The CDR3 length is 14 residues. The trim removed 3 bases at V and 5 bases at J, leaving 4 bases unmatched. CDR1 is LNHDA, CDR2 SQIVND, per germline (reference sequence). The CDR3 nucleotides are TGTGCCAGTAGTATTTGGCAGGGGGATCAGCCCCAGCATTTT. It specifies CASSIWQGDQPQHF.

CDR3 region: CASSQQNSPLHF. In DNA form, the CDR3 reads TGTGCCAGCAGCCAACAGAATTCACCCCTCCACTTT. The chain is built from TRBV12-3 or TRBV12-4 and TRBJ1-6; D remains ambiguous. The CDR3 has 12 residues. V lost 6 bases to trimming and J lost 7 bases, with 7 bases between them.

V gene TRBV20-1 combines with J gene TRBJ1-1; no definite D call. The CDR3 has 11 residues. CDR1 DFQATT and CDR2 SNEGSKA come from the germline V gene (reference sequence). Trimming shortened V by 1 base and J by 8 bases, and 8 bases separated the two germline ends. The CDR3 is CSARAPGEAFF. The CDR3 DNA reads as TGCAGTGCTAGAGCGCCGGGGGAAGCTTTCTTT.

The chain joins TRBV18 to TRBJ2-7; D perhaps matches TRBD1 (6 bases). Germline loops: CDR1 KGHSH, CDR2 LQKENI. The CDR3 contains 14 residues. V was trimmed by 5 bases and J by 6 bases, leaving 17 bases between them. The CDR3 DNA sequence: TGTGCCAGCTCAGAAGCTACAGGGATCAGCGAGCAGTACTTC. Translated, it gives CASSEATGISEQYF.

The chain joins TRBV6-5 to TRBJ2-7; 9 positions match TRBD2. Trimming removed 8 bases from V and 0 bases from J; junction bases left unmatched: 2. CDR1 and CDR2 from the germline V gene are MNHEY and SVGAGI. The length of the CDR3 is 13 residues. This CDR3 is CASRGGGSYEQYF. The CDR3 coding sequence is TGTGCCAGCCGCGGGGGGGGCTCCTACGAGCAGTACTTC.

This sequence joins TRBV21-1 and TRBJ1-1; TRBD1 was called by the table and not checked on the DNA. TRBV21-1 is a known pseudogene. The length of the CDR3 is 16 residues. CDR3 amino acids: CASSNGDRGRNTEAFF. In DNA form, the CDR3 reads TGTGCCAGCAGCAACGGGGACAGGGGAAGGAACACTGAAGCTTTCTTT.

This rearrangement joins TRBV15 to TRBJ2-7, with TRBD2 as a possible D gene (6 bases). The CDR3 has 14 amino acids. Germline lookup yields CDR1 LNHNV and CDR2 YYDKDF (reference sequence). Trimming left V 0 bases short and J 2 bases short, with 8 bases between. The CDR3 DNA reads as TGTGCCACCAGCAGAGATCGGGGGACCTACGAGCAGTACTTC. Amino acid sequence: CATSRDRGTYEQYF.

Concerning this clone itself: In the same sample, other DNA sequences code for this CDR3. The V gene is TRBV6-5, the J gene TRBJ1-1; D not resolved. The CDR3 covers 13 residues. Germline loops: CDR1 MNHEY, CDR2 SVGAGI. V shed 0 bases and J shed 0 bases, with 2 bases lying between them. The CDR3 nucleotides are TGTGCCAGCAGTTACTCTATGAACACTGAAGCTTTCTTT. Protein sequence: CASSYSMNTEAFF.

CDR3 coding DNA: TGTGCCAGCAGCATCCCGGGACACCCTCTTCTTGGAAACACCATATATTTT. Protein: CASSIPGHPLLGNTIYF. This rearrangement joins TRBV7-9 to TRBJ1-3; a possible D gene is TRBD1 (6 bases). V shed 5 bases and J shed 3 bases, with 20 bases lying between them. This CDR3 comprises 17 residues. Germline values: CDR1 SEHNR, CDR2 FQNEAQ (reference sequence).

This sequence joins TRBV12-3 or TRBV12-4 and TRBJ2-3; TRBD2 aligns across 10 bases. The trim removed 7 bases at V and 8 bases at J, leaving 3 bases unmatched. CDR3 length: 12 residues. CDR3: CASTLAGVTQYF. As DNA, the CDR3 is TGTGCCAGCACCCTAGCGGGGGTTACGCAGTATTTT.

The CDR3: CASSQVGGGAGGYTF. The CDR3 region has the DNA TGTGCCAGCAGCCAAGTTGGAGGGGGCGCAGGTGGCTACACCTTC. The chain is built from TRBV14 and TRBJ1-2; 7 bases are a match to TRBD1. The CDR3 sequence is 15 residues long. Germline V gene lookup returns CDR1 SGHDN and CDR2 FVKESK. J gave up 7 bases and V 1 base, and 9 bases lay outside the gene matches.

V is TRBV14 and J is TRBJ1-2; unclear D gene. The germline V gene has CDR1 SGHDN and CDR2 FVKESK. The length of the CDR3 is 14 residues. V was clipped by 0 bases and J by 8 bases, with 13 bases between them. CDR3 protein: CASSQDRVGGGYTF. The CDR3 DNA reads TGTGCCAGCAGCCAAGACCGGGTAGGAGGAGGCTACACCTTC. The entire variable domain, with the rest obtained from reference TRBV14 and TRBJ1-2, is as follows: EAGVTQFPSHSVIEKGQTVTLRCDPISGHDNLYWYRRVMGKEIKFLLHFVKESKQDESGMPNNRFLAERTGGTYSTLKVQPAELEDSGVYFCASSQDRVGGGYTFGSGTRLTVV.

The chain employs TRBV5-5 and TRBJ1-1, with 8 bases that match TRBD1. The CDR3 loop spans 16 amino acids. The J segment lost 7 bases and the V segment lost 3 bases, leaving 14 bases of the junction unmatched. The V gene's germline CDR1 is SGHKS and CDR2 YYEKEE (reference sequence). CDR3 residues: CASSSRGLGHSNEAFF. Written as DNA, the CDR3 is TGTGCCAGCAGCTCCAGGGGGCTGGGGCATTCGAATGAAGCTTTCTTT.

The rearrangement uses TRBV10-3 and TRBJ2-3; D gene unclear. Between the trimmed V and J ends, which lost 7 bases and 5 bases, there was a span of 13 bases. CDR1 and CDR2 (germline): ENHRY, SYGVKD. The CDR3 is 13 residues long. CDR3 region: CAIKHPRRDTQYF. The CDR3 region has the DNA TGTGCCATCAAACATCCTAGGAGAGATACGCAGTATTTT.

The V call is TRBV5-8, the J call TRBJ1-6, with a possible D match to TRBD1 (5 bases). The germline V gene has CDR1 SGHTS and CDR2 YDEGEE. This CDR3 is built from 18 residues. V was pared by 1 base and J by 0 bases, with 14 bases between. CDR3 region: CASSLHRTISSYNSPLHF. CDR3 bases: TGTGCCAGCAGCTTGCACAGGACAATAAGCTCCTATAATTCACCCCTCCACTTT.

The CDR3 spells CASSENRGQPQHF. The CDR3 DNA reads as TGTGCCAGCAGTGAAAACAGGGGTCAGCCCCAGCATTTT. This sequence joins TRBV6-1 and TRBJ1-5; 7 bases match TRBD1. Germline CDR1 is MNHNS and CDR2 is SASEGT. Trimming removed 2 bases from V and 6 bases from J; junction bases left unmatched: 1. The CDR3 runs to 13 residues.

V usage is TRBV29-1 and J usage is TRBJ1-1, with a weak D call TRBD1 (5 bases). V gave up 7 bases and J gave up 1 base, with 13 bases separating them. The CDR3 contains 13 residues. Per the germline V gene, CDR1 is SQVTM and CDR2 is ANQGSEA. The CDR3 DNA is TGCAGCGCACTCAGGGAACCGAACACTGAAGCTTTCTTT. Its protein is CSALREPNTEAFF.

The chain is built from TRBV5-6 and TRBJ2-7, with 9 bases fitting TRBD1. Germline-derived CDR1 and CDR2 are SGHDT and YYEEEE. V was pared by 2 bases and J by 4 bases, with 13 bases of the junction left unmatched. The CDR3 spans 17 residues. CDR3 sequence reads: CASSFKKSGTGLYEQYF. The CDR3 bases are TGTGCCAGCAGCTTTAAGAAATCCGGGACAGGGCTGTACGAGCAGTACTTC. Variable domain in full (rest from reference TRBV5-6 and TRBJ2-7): DAGVTQSPTHLIKTRGQQVTLRCSPKSGHDTVSWYQQALGQGPQFIFQYYEEEERQRGNFPDRFSGHQFPNYSSELNVNALLLGDSALYLCASSFKKSGTGLYEQYFGPGTRLTVT.

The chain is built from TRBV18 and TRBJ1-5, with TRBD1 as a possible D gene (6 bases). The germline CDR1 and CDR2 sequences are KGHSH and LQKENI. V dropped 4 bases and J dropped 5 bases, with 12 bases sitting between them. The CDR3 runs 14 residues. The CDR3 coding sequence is TGTGCCAGCTCACGATTAACAGGGTATCAGCCCCAGCATTTT. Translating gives CASSRLTGYQPQHF.

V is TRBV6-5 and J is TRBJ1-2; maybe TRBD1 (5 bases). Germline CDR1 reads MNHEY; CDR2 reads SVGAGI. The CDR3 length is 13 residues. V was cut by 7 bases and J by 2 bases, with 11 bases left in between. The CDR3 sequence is CASKRDRNYGYTF. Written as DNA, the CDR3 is TGTGCCAGCAAGCGGGACCGAAACTATGGCTACACCTTC.

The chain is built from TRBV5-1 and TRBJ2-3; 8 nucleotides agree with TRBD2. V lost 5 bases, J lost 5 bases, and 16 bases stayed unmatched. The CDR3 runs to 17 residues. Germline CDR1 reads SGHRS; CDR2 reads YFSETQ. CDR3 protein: CASSSLAGGALEDTQYF. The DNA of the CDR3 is TGCGCCAGCAGTTCCCTTGCGGGGGGCGCACTGGAAGATACGCAGTATTTT.

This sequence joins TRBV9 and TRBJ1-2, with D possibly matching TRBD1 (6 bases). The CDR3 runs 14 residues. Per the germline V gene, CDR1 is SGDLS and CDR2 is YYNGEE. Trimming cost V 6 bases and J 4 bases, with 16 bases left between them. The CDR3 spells CASTGGGGPYGYTF. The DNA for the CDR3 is TGTGCCAGCACGGGGGGCGGAGGCCCCTATGGCTACACCTTC.

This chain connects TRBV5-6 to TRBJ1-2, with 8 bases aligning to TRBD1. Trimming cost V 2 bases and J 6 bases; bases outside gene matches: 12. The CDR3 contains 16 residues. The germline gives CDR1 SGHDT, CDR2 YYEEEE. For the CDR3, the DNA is TGTGCCAGCAGCTTAAGGACAGGGTGGGGTGTCGATGGCTACACCTTC. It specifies CASSLRTGWGVDGYTF.

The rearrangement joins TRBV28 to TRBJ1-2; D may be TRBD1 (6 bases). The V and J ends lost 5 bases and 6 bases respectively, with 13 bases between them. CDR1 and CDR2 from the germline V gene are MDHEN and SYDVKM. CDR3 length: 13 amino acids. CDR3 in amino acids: CASSLRDMHGYTF. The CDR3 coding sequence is TGTGCCAGCAGTCTACGGGACATGCATGGCTACACCTTC.

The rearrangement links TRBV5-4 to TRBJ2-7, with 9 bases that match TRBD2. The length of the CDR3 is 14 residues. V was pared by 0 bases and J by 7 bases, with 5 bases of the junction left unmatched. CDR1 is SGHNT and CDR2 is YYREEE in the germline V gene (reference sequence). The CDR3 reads CASSLEVAGAEQYF. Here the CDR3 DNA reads TGTGCCAGCAGCTTGGAGGTAGCGGGGGCTGAGCAGTACTTC.

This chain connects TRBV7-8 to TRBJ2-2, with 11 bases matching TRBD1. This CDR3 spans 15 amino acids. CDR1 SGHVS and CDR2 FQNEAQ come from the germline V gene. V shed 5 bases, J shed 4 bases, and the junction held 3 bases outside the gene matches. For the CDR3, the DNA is TGTGCCAGCAGCCCCGGGACAGGGGGCACCGGGGAGCTGTTTTTT. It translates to CASSPGTGGTGELFF.

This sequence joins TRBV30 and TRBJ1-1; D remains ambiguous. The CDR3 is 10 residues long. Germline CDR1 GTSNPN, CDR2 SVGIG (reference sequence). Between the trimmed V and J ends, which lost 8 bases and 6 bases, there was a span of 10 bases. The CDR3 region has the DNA TGTGCCAGCACAGCTCCTGAAGCTTTCTTT. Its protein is CASTAPEAFF.